These 10 T cell receptor beta chains were all obtained from the same sample, sequenced in a study of OX40 agonist ivuxolimab in advanced cancers. Profiling relied on immunoSEQ multiplex PCR, and the TCRdb table lists in-frame clones only, not all of them. The sample holds over 55,000 clones; around 93% are singletons and the top ten take 3.8%. Material: CD4+ or CD8+ T cells sorted from blood, obtained in a trial of the OX40 agonist ivuxolimab. The receptors stem from an adult with an advanced solid tumor such as melanoma, head and neck, liver or kidney cancer.

The genes are TRBV6-5 and TRBJ1-1, with no clear D. V lost 0 bases to trimming and J lost 1 base, with 6 bases between them. The length of the CDR3 is 14 residues. Germline lookup yields CDR1 MNHEY and CDR2 SVGAGI. The CDR3 sequence: CASSYSPGNTEAFF. CDR3 DNA sequence: TGTGCCAGCAGTTACTCTCCAGGGAACACTGAAGCTTTCTTT.

J is TRBJ2-7 and V is TRBV11-1; the D gene could be TRBD1 or TRBD2 (5 bases each). This CDR3 region has 14 residues. The V end was cut by 2 bases, the J end by 5 bases, with 13 bases between. Germline lookup yields CDR1 SGHAT and CDR2 FQDESV (reference sequence). The CDR3 DNA reads as TGTGCCAGCAGCTTACTCTCTGGGACCGACGAGCAGTACTTC. Translation: CASSLLSGTDEQYF.

This chain connects TRBV7-8 to TRBJ2-1; the D call may be TRBD1 or TRBD2 (5 bases each). This CDR3 contains 16 residues. V shed 2 bases and J shed 0 bases, with 11 bases lying between them. CDR1 is SGHVS, CDR2 FQNEAQ, per germline. DNA of the CDR3: TGTGCCAGCAGCTTAAGCGGACACGGCTCCTACAATGAGCAGTTCTTC. It yields the protein CASSLSGHGSYNEQFF. Full variable domain (rest looked up from reference TRBV7-8 and TRBJ2-1): GAGVSQSPRYKVAKRGQDVALRCDPISGHVSLFWYQQALGQGPEFLTYFQNEAQLDKSGLPSDRFFAERPEGSVSTLKIQRTQQEDSAVYLCASSLSGHGSYNEQFFGPGTRLTVL.

This chain joins TRBV4-1 and TRBJ1-4; D might be TRBD1 (6 bases). The V end was cut by 4 bases, the J end by 1 base, with 16 bases between. CDR1 is MGHRA, CDR2 YSYEKL, per germline. CDR3 length equals 17 residues. This CDR3 reads CASSPGAGAGTNEKLFF. The CDR3 DNA follows: TGCGCCAGCAGCCCCGGCGCGGGGGCCGGAACTAATGAAAAACTGTTTTTT.

The J gene is TRBJ2-7, the V gene TRBV28; 11 nucleotides match TRBD2. This CDR3 comprises 15 residues. The germline V gene encodes CDR1 MDHEN and CDR2 SYDVKM. V dropped 2 bases and J dropped 2; count of bases not matched to a gene: 2. The CDR3 DNA sequence: TGTGCCAGCAGTTTAGGACTAGCGGGCACCTACGAGCAGTACTTC. It translates to CASSLGLAGTYEQYF.

This chain uses TRBV13 with TRBJ1-2; the D gene is possibly TRBD1 (6 bases). CDR3 size: 16 residues. The V end was cut by 0 bases, the J end by 4 bases, with 15 bases between. CDR1 is PRHDT and CDR2 is FYEKMQ in the germline V gene (reference sequence). DNA of the CDR3: TGTGCCAGCAGCTTAGGCTTCACAGGGTCGGGCTATGGCTACACCTTC. Residues: CASSLGFTGSGYGYTF.

This chain joins TRBV5-6 and TRBJ2-7, with TRBD2 identical over 10 bases. Per the germline V gene, CDR1 is SGHDT and CDR2 is YYEEEE. V dropped 3 bases and J dropped 5; count of bases not matched to a gene: 14. The CDR3 runs to 17 residues. CDR3 in DNA: TGTGCCAGCAGCTCGTTTCCTTCTAGCGGGAGCTATAACGAGCAGTACTTC. This translates into CASSSFPSSGSYNEQYF.

The gene calls are TRBV7-8 and TRBJ2-5, with 8 nucleotides matching TRBD1. Germline V gene sequence: CDR1 SGHVS, CDR2 FQNEAQ. The J segment lost 5 bases and the V segment lost 4 bases, leaving 9 bases of the junction unmatched. CDR3 length equals 15 residues. The CDR3 spells CASSSWTGLKETQYF. As DNA, the CDR3 is TGTGCCAGCAGCTCCTGGACAGGGTTAAAGGAGACCCAGTACTTC.

CDR3 amino acids: CASSLVTLLADTQYF. The CDR3 coding sequence is TGTGCCAGCAGCTTAGTGACTCTTCTGGCAGATACGCAGTATTTT. The gene calls are TRBV7-2 and TRBJ2-3; D gene unclear. CDR3 length equals 15 residues. Trimming cost V 1 base and J 4 bases, with 12 bases left between them. Germline values: CDR1 SGHTA, CDR2 FQGNSA.

The chain carries TRBV4-3 and TRBJ1-5; D remains ambiguous. The CDR3 contains 16 residues. Per the germline V gene, CDR1 is LGHNA and CDR2 is YSLEER. Between the trimmed V and J ends, which lost 0 bases and 0 bases, there was a span of 9 bases. The DNA for the CDR3 is TGCGCCAGCAGCCAAGATTCCAGCAATAGCAATCAGCCCCAGCATTTT. The encoded protein is CASSQDSSNSNQPQHF.